These T cell receptor beta chains were read from a single sample in a study of CD8 T cells in ankylosing spondylitis. TCRdb analysed the 5' RACE reads with MiXCR anew, one entry per CDR3 protein. The sample includes more than 150,000 distinct CDR3 sequences, 11% of them seen just once. Sequences were obtained from blood, either unsorted or a sorted T cell fraction (not recorded which). The receptor set was obtained from a male donor with ankylosing spondylitis or in good health (not recorded which). Both conserved end residues are part of each CDR3. The order of the fields is J gene, CDR3 length, V gene, CDR3 protein.

>TRBJ2-1|14|TRBV15
CATSREDGYNEQFF
>TRBJ2-1|15|TRBV30
CAWNVRGLEYNEQFF
>TRBJ1-1|15|TRBV20-1
CSARPPAGKVYEAFF
>TRBJ2-3|12|TRBV12-3/TRBV12-4
CASSFRSWAQYF
>TRBJ2-1|16|TRBV20-1
CSARSASGRIYNEQFF
>TRBJ2-3|16|TRBV10-3
CAISESGTYSTDTQYF
>TRBJ1-1|15|TRBV29-1
CSAMVTRDGNTEAFF
>TRBJ2-2|12|TRBV6-6
CASSQPAGELFF
>TRBJ2-7|16|TRBV27
CASSLYGEGGSYEQYF
>TRBJ1-2|15|TRBV5-1
CASSSGQMTNYGYTF
>TRBJ1-5|14|TRBV6-5
CASSYGGANQPQHF
>TRBJ2-1|17|TRBV7-2
CASSGSGGGGSYNEQFF
>TRBJ2-3|14|TRBV12-3/TRBV12-4
CASSPGRSTDTQYF
>TRBJ2-3|14|TRBV6-1
CASSQTSGGHTQYF
>TRBJ2-2|14|TRBV11-2
CASSLGVRTGELFF
>TRBJ1-1|14|TRBV2
CASRRGGVIDEAFF